These 26 T cell receptor beta chains came from one sample sequenced in a study of blood T cell repertoires in COVID-19. The data were produced by immunoSEQ multiplex PCR, yet TCRdb's version contains in-frame clones alone and is incomplete. The table records 200,000 to 250,000 clones, approximately 80% of them present only once. Specimen: peripheral blood. These receptors were collected from a human donor in a cohort sampled during active COVID-19.

This clone came up a few times. The chain is built from TRBV19 and TRBJ2-1; 13 positions match TRBD2. Germline CDR1 and CDR2: LNHDA and SQIVND (reference sequence). V lost 4 bases and J lost 3; bases outside the gene matches: 9. The CDR3 contains 18 residues. The CDR3 DNA follows: TGTGCCAGTAGTACCTTCCGGACTAGCGGGGGCCACTACAATGAGCAGTTCTTC. It yields the protein CASSTFRTSGGHYNEQFF.

The J gene is TRBJ2-3, the V gene TRBV7-2, with 8 bases identical to TRBD1. Germline CDR1 and CDR2: SGHTA and FQGNSA. This CDR3 has 16 amino acids. Trimming cost V 3 bases and J 1 base; bases outside gene matches: 6. CDR3 region: CASSFGTTGGTDTQYF. CDR3 nucleotides: TGTGCCAGCAGCTTTGGGACGACAGGGGGCACAGATACGCAGTATTTT. The full variable domain, its missing parts supplied by reference TRBV7-2 and TRBJ2-3, is GAGVSQSPSNKVTEKGKDVELRCDPISGHTALYWYRQSLGQGLEFLIYFQGNSAPDKSGLPSDRFSAERTGGSVSTLTIQRTQQEDSAVYLCASSFGTTGGTDTQYFGPGTRLTVL.

The V call is TRBV28, the J call TRBJ1-3; D is unclear. Trimming took off 7 bases at V and 2 bases at J, with 12 bases between the two ends. Per the germline V gene, CDR1 is MDHEN and CDR2 is SYDVKM. The CDR3 runs to 14 residues. The CDR3 region is CASKPAGAGNTIYF. The CDR3 DNA reads TGTGCCAGCAAGCCTGCAGGTGCTGGAAACACCATATATTTT.

CDR3 region: CASSLLVRGNYGYTF. CDR3 coding DNA: TGTGCCAGCAGTTTGTTGGTCAGGGGCAACTATGGCTACACCTTC. The chain combines TRBV28 with TRBJ1-2; D might be TRBD1 (6 bases). Looked up from germline, CDR1 is MDHEN and CDR2 is SYDVKM. The CDR3 spans 15 residues. V shed 3 bases and J shed 2 bases, with 13 bases lying between them.

The rearrangement links TRBV24-1 to TRBJ2-1; 13 bases agree with TRBD2. Germline lookup yields CDR1 KGHDR and CDR2 SFDVKD. V was pared by 2 bases and J by 2 bases, with 2 bases of the junction left unmatched. CDR3 size: 17 residues. This CDR3 is CATSDSGTSGAYNEQFF. The CDR3, as DNA: TGTGCCACCAGTGATTCCGGGACTAGCGGGGCCTACAATGAGCAGTTCTTC.

The genes are TRBV4-3 and TRBJ1-1; D is unclear. Germline-derived CDR1 and CDR2 are LGHNA and YSLEER. This CDR3 spans 13 amino acids. V lost 0 bases, J lost 10 bases, and 12 bases lay in between. CDR3 DNA sequence: TGCGCCAGCAGCCAAGATCGCGACTCAGTAGCTTTCTTT. Amino acids: CASSQDRDSVAFF.

This chain joins TRBV11-2 and TRBJ2-7, with 8 bases identical to TRBD1. CDR1 SGHAT and CDR2 FQNNGV come from the germline V gene. V lost 6 bases, J lost 1 base, and 5 bases stayed unmatched. The CDR3 is 14 amino acids. The CDR3 DNA follows: TGTGCCAGCAGTTCATACAGGGGGTCCTACGAGCAGTACTTC. Translating it yields CASSSYRGSYEQYF.

The rearrangement joins TRBV9 to TRBJ1-6; perhaps TRBD1 as D (5 bases). Trimming removed 1 base at V and 10 bases at J, with 15 bases between. CDR3 size: 15 residues. CDR1 and CDR2 from the germline V gene are SGDLS and YYNGEE. The CDR3, as DNA: TGTGCCAGCAGCGTAAGGGGCTTATACCAATCACCCCTCCACTTT. Its translation: CASSVRGLYQSPLHF.

The chain employs TRBV3-1 (or the pseudogene TRBV3-2) and TRBJ2-3; the match to TRBD2 covers 8 bases. The CDR3 is 13 residues long. Germline CDR1 LGHDT, CDR2 YNNKEL (reference sequence). The J segment lost 5 bases and the V segment lost 5 bases, leaving 3 bases of the junction unmatched. The CDR3 bases are TGTGCCAGCAGCTCGGGGGGGGTAGATACGCAGTATTTT. It encodes CASSSGGVDTQYF.

J is TRBJ1-4 and V is TRBV18, with 8 bases fitting TRBD1. J lost 7 bases, V lost 2 bases, and 6 bases had no gene match. Germline CDR1 KGHSH, CDR2 LQKENI. This CDR3 region has 15 residues. DNA of the CDR3: TGTGCCAGCTCACCAGCAGGGGGCGCAGGTGAAAAACTGTTTTTT. Its protein is CASSPAGGAGEKLFF.

The rearrangement links TRBV5-1 to TRBJ2-2; 8 bases agree with TRBD2. V shed 3 bases and J 4 bases; nucleotides not matched to a gene: 8. The CDR3 covers 16 residues. Germline V gene sequence: CDR1 SGHRS, CDR2 YFSETQ. The CDR3 is CASSSTGTSLTGELFF. In nucleotides, the CDR3 is TGCGCCAGCAGCTCAACCGGGACTAGTCTCACCGGGGAGCTGTTTTTT.

V gene TRBV19 combines with J gene TRBJ2-2; 8 bases map to TRBD1. Germline lookup yields CDR1 LNHDA and CDR2 SQIVND (reference sequence). The CDR3 totals 17 residues. Trimming took 3 bases from V and 0 from J; bases not matched to a gene: 6. In DNA form, the CDR3 reads TGTGCCAGTAGTATCTTATCAGGGGGCGCGAACACCGGGGAGCTGTTTTTT. This gives the protein CASSILSGGANTGELFF.

This chain links TRBV7-9 with TRBJ2-1; TRBD2 is a possible D gene (5 bases). Deletions cut 4 bases from V and 6 bases from J, with 13 bases between. CDR3 size: 14 residues. From germline, CDR1 is SEHNR and CDR2 FQNEAQ (reference sequence). The CDR3 reads CASSSEEDLNEQFF. CDR3 bases: TGTGCCAGCAGCTCGGAGGAGGACCTCAATGAGCAGTTCTTC.

The rearrangement links TRBV28 to TRBJ1-2, with 9 bases fitting TRBD1. Germline V gene lookup returns CDR1 MDHEN and CDR2 SYDVKM. CDR3 length: 16 amino acids. With 2 bases clipped from V and 0 bases from J, the junction kept 4 bases outside the gene matches. CDR3 coding DNA: TGTGCCAGCAGTTTAGGACAGGGGTTTTCTAACTATGGCTACACCTTC. Translated, it gives CASSLGQGFSNYGYTF.

This clone has only a few counts. The chain links TRBV30 to TRBJ2-1; D is undetermined. With 6 bases removed from V and 2 bases from J, the gap between germline ends came to 8 bases. This CDR3 comprises 12 residues. CDR1 is GTSNPN and CDR2 is SVGIG in the germline V gene (reference sequence). The CDR3, as DNA: TGTGCCTGCACTACGACCTACAATGAGCAGTTCTTC. Encoded protein: CACTTTYNEQFF.

V and J are TRBV2 and TRBJ2-1; D may be TRBD2 (7 bases). This CDR3 spans 13 amino acids. V gave up 6 bases and J gave up 5 bases, with 11 bases separating them. Per germline, CDR1 SNHLY and CDR2 FYNNEI. DNA of the CDR3: TGTGCCAGCAGCGGGGGGCTTAACAATGAGCAGTTCTTC. It is translated as CASSGGLNNEQFF.

CDR3 sequence: CASSPGQGPYGYTF. The CDR3 DNA sequence: TGTGCCAGCTCACCGGGACAGGGCCCCTATGGCTACACCTTC. The genes are TRBV18 and TRBJ1-2; 9 nucleotides align to TRBD1. Per germline, CDR1 KGHSH and CDR2 LQKENI. The CDR3 consists of 14 residues. J gave up 4 bases and V 3 bases, and 3 bases lay outside the gene matches.

The chain has TRBV19 and TRBJ2-3; D ambiguous. The V gene's germline CDR1 is LNHDA and CDR2 SQIVND (reference sequence). The CDR3 spans 13 residues. V shed 1 base and J shed 2 bases, with 4 bases lying between them. The CDR3 DNA reads TGTGCCAGTAGTATAGGAGCCACAGATACGCAGTATTTT. This gives the protein CASSIGATDTQYF.

Concerning this clone: Other DNA sequences in the sample encode the same CDR3. The gene calls are TRBV2 and TRBJ1-3; D not resolved. This CDR3 spans 14 amino acids. Trimming took off 5 bases at V and 0 bases at J, with 8 bases between the two ends. Germline CDR1 SNHLY, CDR2 FYNNEI. The CDR3 protein is CASSQGSSGNTIYF. The CDR3 bases are TGTGCCAGCAGTCAAGGGAGCTCTGGAAACACCATATATTTT.

This chain uses TRBV7-9 with TRBJ2-7; TRBD1 might be the D (5 bases). Germline V CDR1 and CDR2: SEHNR, FQNEAQ (reference sequence). V lost 4 bases and J 9 bases, leaving 16 bases between the germline ends. This CDR3 has 13 residues. The CDR3 region is CASSSPQGVRQYF. In nucleotides, the CDR3 is TGTGCCAGCAGCTCCCCCCAAGGGGTAAGGCAGTACTTC.

V usage is TRBV29-1 and J usage is TRBJ2-6; 9 positions match TRBD1. The CDR3 consists of 16 residues. Trimming took 6 bases from V and 0 from J; bases not matched to a gene: 6. CDR1 is SQVTM, CDR2 ANQGSEA, per germline. In nucleotides, the CDR3 is TGCAGCGTAACAACAGGGGGCAGCTCTGGGGCCAACGTCCTGACTTTC. It yields the protein CSVTTGGSSGANVLTF.

The chain recombines TRBV2 with TRBJ2-7; tentative D call: TRBD1 (5 bases). Germline values: CDR1 SNHLY, CDR2 FYNNEI. The CDR3 totals 12 residues. Trimming left V 3 bases short and J 6 bases short, with 9 bases between. The CDR3 DNA is TGTGCCAGCAGTGAGGGGCTCTCCGAGCAGTACTTC. Translation gives CASSEGLSEQYF.

This chain uses TRBV28 with TRBJ1-2, with 8 bases fitting TRBD1. Trimming cost V 6 bases and J 10 bases; bases outside gene matches: 16. In germline, CDR1 is MDHEN, CDR2 SYDVKM. There are 15 residues in the CDR3. CDR3 protein: CASRTPGGNRGNYTF. The CDR3 bases are TGTGCCAGCAGGACCCCAGGGGGCAATCGAGGTAACTACACCTTC.

This clone was found a few times. The chain has TRBV15 and TRBJ1-5; D is ambiguous. Germline V gene sequence: CDR1 LNHNV, CDR2 YYDKDF (reference sequence). The ends were cut back, 3 bases at V and 5 bases at J, with 14 bases in the middle. CDR3 length: 15 amino acids. DNA of the CDR3: TGTGCCACCAGCAGGGGCGACATGGTTTATCAGCCCCAGCATTTT. It translates to CATSRGDMVYQPQHF. The full variable domain, in which reference TRBV15 and TRBJ1-5 provide the parts outside the CDR3, is DAMVIQNPRYQVTQFGKPVTLSCSQTLNHNVMYWYQQKSSQAPKLLFHYYDKDFNNEADTPDNFQSRRPNTSFCFLDIRSPGLGDTAMYLCATSRGDMVYQPQHFGDGTRLSIL.

On this clone itself: Its ends do not fully match the called genes, so a read error is possible. The rearrangement joins TRBV7-7 to TRBJ2-3, with D possibly being TRBD2 (6 bases). The CDR3 is 15 residues long. Germline V lookup: CDR1 SSHAT, CDR2 FNYEAQ (reference sequence). Here the CDR3 DNA reads TGTGCTAGCAGCTTAACCCTAGGGGAGGAAGATACGCAGTATTTT. Its protein is CASSLTLGEEDTQYF.

This clone was picked up a small number of times. The CDR3 nucleotides are TGTGCCAGCAGCTTAGCATCCGGGGGGCCTTCCTACGAGCAGTACTTC. Its protein product is CASSLASGGPSYEQYF. The chain carries TRBV7-2 and TRBJ2-7, with D perhaps matching TRBD2 (7 bases). The germline V gene has CDR1 SGHTA and CDR2 FQGNSA. The V and J ends lost 0 bases and 1 base respectively, with 13 bases between them. CDR3 length equals 16 residues.